Below, 9 T cell receptor beta chains from the same sample are listed, as sequenced in a study of blood T cell repertoires in COVID-19. The assay was immunoSEQ multiplex PCR, and TCRdb's table has in-frame clones only and misses some. The data show 400,000 or so clones, with approximately 91% seen just once and approximately 2% held by the top ten. The sample was PBMCs or T cells enriched from blood (not recorded which). These receptors originate from a woman in her thirties or forties with acute COVID-19.

The chain carries TRBV25-1 and TRBJ2-5; possible D gene TRBD2, 6 bases. Trimming removed 10 bases from V and 2 bases from J, with 14 bases in between. Germline CDR1 is MGHDK and CDR2 is SYGVNS. The CDR3 covers 13 residues. The CDR3 DNA is TGTGCCACTCCAGGCGGGATGCAAGAGACCCAGTACTTC. It yields the protein CATPGGMQETQYF.

This clone was found a few times. This chain connects TRBV14 to TRBJ1-2; D is perhaps TRBD1 (6 bases). Per germline, CDR1 SGHDN and CDR2 FVKESK. V was pared by 0 bases and J by 8 bases, with 19 bases between. The CDR3 is 16 amino acids. The CDR3 DNA sequence: TGTGCCAGCAGCCAAGATTCCCGCAGGGGAGGGTACGGCTACACCTTC. Encoded protein: CASSQDSRRGGYGYTF. Full variable domain (missing parts from reference TRBV14 and TRBJ1-2): EAGVTQFPSHSVIEKGQTVTLRCDPISGHDNLYWYRRVMGKEIKFLLHFVKESKQDESGMPNNRFLAERTGGTYSTLKVQPAELEDSGVYFCASSQDSRRGGYGYTFGSGTRLTVV.

V gene TRBV3-1 (or the pseudogene TRBV3-2) combines with J gene TRBJ1-2; 7 bases align to TRBD1. Trimming took 0 bases from V and 4 from J; bases not matched to a gene: 5. Germline V gene data show CDR1 as LGHDT and CDR2 as YNNKEL (reference sequence). The CDR3 totals 15 residues. CDR3 sequence (DNA): TGTGCCAGCAGCCAAGATTCCGACAGGGCCTATGGCTACACCTTC. Its protein product is CASSQDSDRAYGYTF.

The genes are TRBV19 and TRBJ2-3, with a tentative D call TRBD2 (6 bases). Germline V CDR1 and CDR2: LNHDA, SQIVND (reference sequence). Trimming pared 8 bases from V and 3 bases from J, leaving 18 bases between. The CDR3 runs 15 residues. The CDR3 nucleotides are TGTGCCAGTGGATTAGGCGGGGCGGGGACAGATACGCAGTATTTT. Its protein is CASGLGGAGTDTQYF.

The chain uses TRBV29-1 and TRBJ2-1, with 10 positions matching TRBD2. CDR3 size: 16 residues. The germline V gene has CDR1 SQVTM and CDR2 ANQGSEA. The ends lost 3 bases at V and 7 bases at J; junction bases unmatched: 12. The CDR3 loop is CSVDPSRSGGANEQFF. CDR3 DNA: TGCAGCGTTGATCCCAGTCGAAGCGGGGGGGCAAATGAGCAGTTCTTC.

The V and J genes are TRBV5-1 and TRBJ2-3; possible D gene TRBD2, 7 bases. This CDR3 contains 17 residues. The V gene's germline CDR1 is SGHRS and CDR2 YFSETQ. The V end lost 0 bases, the J end lost 0 bases, and 14 bases lay between the germline ends. The CDR3 region is CASSLDGGGYSTDTQYF. CDR3 nucleotides: TGCGCCAGCAGCTTGGATGGCGGGGGCTACAGCACAGATACGCAGTATTTT.

The chain carries TRBV18 and TRBJ2-7; 7 positions match TRBD1. J gave up 5 bases and V 1 base, and 5 bases lay outside the gene matches. Germline CDR1 is KGHSH and CDR2 is LQKENI. CDR3 length equals 14 residues. The chain's CDR3 is CASSPQDRDHEQYF. The DNA of the CDR3 is TGTGCCAGCTCACCACAAGACAGGGACCACGAGCAGTACTTC.

This chain links TRBV6-6 with TRBJ1-2; D perhaps matches TRBD1 (6 bases). Trimming pared 7 bases from V and 0 bases from J, leaving 12 bases between. Germline CDR1 is MNHNY and CDR2 is SVGAGI (reference sequence). This CDR3 has 14 residues. This CDR3 is CASTMDRTNYGYTF. In DNA form, the CDR3 reads TGTGCCAGCACCATGGACAGAACTAACTATGGCTACACCTTC.

The J gene is TRBJ2-7, the V gene TRBV5-1; 7 bases map to TRBD1. This CDR3 is 14 amino acids long. Germline-derived CDR1 and CDR2 are SGHRS and YFSETQ. With V trimmed by 1 base and J by 2 bases, 3 bases remained unmatched. The CDR3 spells CASSLFDRAYEQYF. In nucleotides, the CDR3 is TGCGCCAGCAGCTTGTTTGACAGGGCCTACGAGCAGTACTTC.